This entry lists 2 T cell receptor beta chains sequenced from one sample in a study of CD8 T cells in ankylosing spondylitis. For these receptors, no antigen is known. Study-wide findings and caveats: Fewer than 10 highly homologous variants made up a TCR beta motif that seemed to typify ankylosing spondylitis blood.

TCRdb reprocessed the 5' RACE reads via MiXCR and lists one record per CDR3 protein. The data show over 600,000 distinct CDR3 sequences, with 15% to 20% seen just once and about 19% held by the top ten. The sequencing input was blood, either unsorted or a sorted T cell fraction (not recorded which). The receptors come from a male donor with ankylosing spondylitis.

This clonotype was seen at least ten times. The chain couples TRBV6-1 to TRBJ1-5; TRBD1 is a possible D gene (6 bases). V lost 6 bases, J lost 6 bases, and 21 bases lay in between. The CDR3 consists of 16 residues. The germline CDR1 and CDR2 sequences are MNHNS and SASEGT. CDR3 protein: CASRRSRDTYSQPQHF. CDR3 coding DNA: TGTGCCAGCAGAAGATCCCGGGACACTTACAGTCAGCCCCAGCATTTT.

J is TRBJ1-5 and V is TRBV29-1; D remains ambiguous. V was cut by 4 bases and J by 3 bases, with 10 bases left in between. The CDR3 contains 13 residues. CDR1 and CDR2 from the germline V gene are SQVTM and ANQGSEA. CDR3 protein: CSVGGPDNQPQHF. CDR3 sequence (DNA): TGCAGCGTTGGCGGACCTGACAATCAGCCCCAGCATTTT.